What follows are 19 T cell receptor beta chains derived from one specimen sequenced in a study of CD8 T cells in ankylosing spondylitis. TCRdb re-derived calls from the 5' RACE reads in MiXCR, one entry per CDR3 protein. The table has around 340,000 distinct CDR3 sequences, 14% to 15% seen once. Sequenced sample: blood, either unsorted or a sorted T cell fraction (not recorded which). The receptors here all came from a male donor with ankylosing spondylitis or in good health (not recorded which).

The CDR3 DNA reads TGTGCCAGCAGTTCCGGACAGGGCAGACGCTACACCTTC. Residues: CASSSGQGRRYTF. The V gene is TRBV6-2 or TRBV6-3, the J gene TRBJ1-2; TRBD1 matches at 8 bases. The CDR3 has 13 residues. CDR1 and CDR2 (germline): MNHEY, SVGEGT. J lost 9 bases, V lost 4 bases, and 7 bases had no gene match.

This clonotype appeared many times. The gene calls are TRBV5-1 and TRBJ2-2; 9 bases match TRBD1. The CDR3 contains 15 residues. V gave up 2 bases and J gave up 5 bases; unmatched junction bases: 4. Germline lookup yields CDR1 SGHRS and CDR2 YFSETQ. CDR3 region: CASSLQGAGTGELFF. In DNA, the CDR3 is TGCGCCAGCAGCTTACAGGGGGCTGGAACCGGGGAGCTGTTTTTT. Full variable domain (remainder filled in from reference TRBV5-1 and TRBJ2-2): KAGVTQTPRYLIKTRGQQVTLSCSPISGHRSVSWYQQTPGQGLQFLFEYFSETQRNKGNFPGRFSGRQFSNSRSEMNVSTLELGDSALYLCASSLQGAGTGELFFGEGSRLTVL.

The J gene is TRBJ2-7, the V gene TRBV25-1; D may be TRBD2 (5 bases). V was clipped by 6 bases and J by 7 bases, with 19 bases between them. The CDR3 loop spans 14 amino acids. The germline V gene encodes CDR1 MGHDK and CDR2 SYGVNS. CDR3 DNA sequence: TGTGCCAGCAGGAGGGAAAGCCCTCCGGGGGAGCAGTACTTC. Amino acid sequence: CASRRESPPGEQYF.

This rearrangement joins TRBV18 to TRBJ2-7; 7 nucleotides agree with TRBD2. Looked up from germline, CDR1 is KGHSH and CDR2 is LQKENI. The CDR3 extends over 15 amino acids. Losses at the gene ends were 2 bases for V and 7 bases for J; bases not matched to a gene: 11. For the CDR3, the DNA is TGTGCCAGCTCACCATCGGCAGCGGGGTCGGGTGAGCAGTACTTC. Translated: CASSPSAAGSGEQYF.

The gene calls are TRBV4-1 and TRBJ2-5; D is unclear. The CDR3 covers 14 residues. CDR1 is MGHRA and CDR2 is YSYEKL in the germline V gene. Trimming left V 1 base short and J 3 bases short, with 9 bases between. The CDR3, as DNA: TGCGCCAGCAGCCAAGGACCTAGTGAAGAGACCCAGTACTTC. Residues: CASSQGPSEETQYF.

This chain connects TRBV5-1 to TRBJ2-3; D uncertain. Germline V lookup: CDR1 SGHRS, CDR2 YFSETQ. The CDR3 is made up of 14 amino acids. The ends were cut back, 3 bases at V and 0 bases at J, with 8 bases in the middle. This chain's CDR3 is CASSSETSTDTQYF. CDR3 coding DNA: TGCGCCAGCAGCTCTGAAACTAGCACAGATACGCAGTATTTT.

This clonotype was seen more than once but under ten times. V is TRBV6-6 and J is TRBJ2-7; D is uncertain. Germline CDR1 reads MNHNY; CDR2 reads SVGAGI (reference sequence). The CDR3 extends over 12 amino acids. The V gene lost 4 bases and the J gene lost 0 bases, with 4 bases spanning the gap. Written as DNA, the CDR3 is TGTGCCAGCAGTTGGACCTCCTACGAGCAGTACTTC. This encodes CASSWTSYEQYF.

A few counts support this clonotype. For the CDR3, the DNA is TGTGCCAGCAGCCAAGAAGTAGGGCCTACAAGGAAGCAGTTCTTC. This encodes CASSQEVGPTRKQFF. V usage is TRBV4-2 and J usage is TRBJ2-1; D gene unclear. CDR3 length: 15 amino acids. V was pared by 0 bases and J by 11 bases, with 17 bases between. Germline V lookup: CDR1 LGHNA, CDR2 YNFKEQ.

This clonotype was recorded at least ten times. The rearrangement joins TRBV20-1 to TRBJ2-5; TRBD2 agrees at 8 bases. This CDR3 contains 12 residues. Trimming at V came to 6 bases and at J to 5 bases, leaving 5 bases not matched to a gene. CDR1 DFQATT and CDR2 SNEGSKA come from the germline V gene (reference sequence). CDR3 sequence reads: CSAGRGVETQYF. CDR3 DNA sequence: TGCAGTGCCGGGAGGGGGGTCGAGACCCAGTACTTC.

Of note for this clonotype: A much larger clone lies a single base off, so this may be a read error. CDR3 residues: CASNPQGRAKKIQYF. Written as DNA, the CDR3 is TGTGCCAGTAATCCACAGGGGAGAGCCAAAAAAATTCAGTACTTC. The chain joins TRBV19 to TRBJ2-4; 7 positions match TRBD1. The CDR3 has 15 residues. Germline V gene lookup returns CDR1 LNHDA and CDR2 SQIVND (reference sequence).

The V and J genes are TRBV19 and TRBJ2-1, with 11 positions matching TRBD2. CDR1 and CDR2 from the germline V gene are LNHDA and SQIVND (reference sequence). CDR3 length: 15 amino acids. Germline trimming cut 6 bases from V and 7 bases from J; bases unmatched to any gene: 8. This chain's CDR3 is CASRPIAGGLNEQFF. DNA for the CDR3: TGTGCCAGTAGACCAATAGCGGGGGGGCTGAATGAGCAGTTCTTC. Combining the CDR3 with reference TRBV19 and TRBJ2-1 gives the whole variable domain DGGITQSPKYLFRKEGQNVTLSCEQNLNHDAMYWYRQDPGQGLRLIYYSQIVNDFQKGDIAEGYSVSREKKESFPLTVTSAQKNPTAFYLCASRPIAGGLNEQFFGPGTRLTVL.

Only a few counts were recorded for this clonotype. V gene TRBV5-1 combines with J gene TRBJ2-5, with no clear D. V was shortened by 2 bases and J by 0 bases, with 5 bases between the two germline ends. In germline, CDR1 is SGHRS, CDR2 YFSETQ. There are 13 residues in the CDR3. The CDR3 DNA is TGCGCCAGCAGCTTCCCGGACCAAGAGACCCAGTACTTC. Translating gives CASSFPDQETQYF.

The chain combines TRBV20-1 with TRBJ2-4, with 7 nucleotides matching TRBD1. This CDR3 is built from 14 residues. Trimming at V came to 3 bases and at J to 4 bases, leaving 6 bases not matched to a gene. CDR1 is DFQATT and CDR2 is SNEGSKA in the germline V gene (reference sequence). The CDR3 DNA follows: TGCAGTGCTAGCAAGGGGGCGAATAAAAACATTCAGTACTTC. This sequence encodes CSASKGANKNIQYF.

The chain uses TRBV6-6 and TRBJ1-2; weak D call: TRBD1 (6 bases). V was clipped by 6 bases and J by 8 bases, with 16 bases between them. The CDR3 totals 13 residues. Germline loops: CDR1 MNHNY, CDR2 SVGAGI (reference sequence). CDR3 region: CASRPQGREGYTF. The CDR3 DNA is TGTGCCAGCAGACCCCAGGGGAGGGAAGGCTACACCTTC.

This clonotype turned up a few times. As DNA, the CDR3 is TGCAGTGCCCCCCCCCCAGGGCGGGATGAAGCTTTCTTT. Translating it yields CSAPPPGRDEAFF. The chain is built from TRBV20-1 and TRBJ1-1, with a possible D match to TRBD1 (5 bases). This CDR3 region has 13 residues. Germline lookup yields CDR1 DFQATT and CDR2 SNEGSKA (reference sequence). The V gene lost 6 bases and the J gene lost 7 bases, with 18 bases spanning the gap.

The V and J genes are TRBV5-1 and TRBJ2-7; 13 bases line up with TRBD2. The CDR3 extends over 16 amino acids. V dropped 1 base and J dropped 2; count of bases not matched to a gene: 3. Germline V gene data show CDR1 as SGHRS and CDR2 as YFSETQ. CDR3 sequence: CASSLQTSGGTYEQYF. CDR3 in DNA: TGCGCCAGCAGCTTGCAGACTAGCGGGGGGACCTACGAGCAGTACTTC.

V is TRBV29-1 and J is TRBJ2-2, with D perhaps matching TRBD2 (6 bases). CDR3 size: 13 residues. V gave up 4 bases and J gave up 5 bases, with 11 bases separating them. Germline assignment: CDR1 SQVTM and CDR2 ANQGSEA. The CDR3 spells CSVGRVGTGELFF. In DNA, the CDR3 is TGCAGCGTTGGGAGGGTCGGGACCGGGGAGCTGTTTTTT.

The table lists this clonotype with a few counts. The gene calls are TRBV18 and TRBJ2-3; D might be TRBD2 (5 bases). The CDR3 length is 13 residues. The ends were cut back, 3 bases at V and 5 bases at J, with 9 bases in the middle. Germline V lookup: CDR1 KGHSH, CDR2 LQKENI. The CDR3 here is CASSPLLGDTQYF. DNA for the CDR3: TGTGCCAGCTCACCGTTACTAGGAGATACGCAGTATTTT.

This sequence joins TRBV20-1 and TRBJ2-1; D not resolved. V was cut by 3 bases and J by 0 bases, with 9 bases left in between. This CDR3 has 14 amino acids. CDR1 is DFQATT, CDR2 SNEGSKA, per germline (reference sequence). CDR3: CSARTLGSYNEQFF. The CDR3 DNA follows: TGCAGTGCTAGGACACTGGGCTCCTACAATGAGCAGTTCTTC.